Listed here are 20 T cell receptor beta chains from one sample, sequenced in a study of beta chain features in type 1 diabetes. No antigen has been assigned to these receptors. Study-wide points: TCRB CDR3 length was moderately but significantly reduced in all four CD4+ subsets of Type 1 diabetes patients.

Expressed TCRB transcripts were sequenced because the entire RNA isolate underwent reverse transcription. Here immunoSEQ multiplex PCR was the method, and the copy in TCRdb shows in-frame clones only, minus some. The sample gives approximately 600,000 clones, about an eighth of which show up once; 0.09% to 0.15% is in the top ten. The sample taken for sequencing was naive CD4+ T cells from blood. These receptors all come from a young man with type 1 diabetes.

This clone has a handful of counts. V usage is TRBV4-2 and J usage is TRBJ2-7; 10 bases are shared with TRBD2. Per germline, CDR1 LGHNA and CDR2 YNFKEQ. V lost 0 bases, J lost 0 bases, and 5 bases stayed unmatched. The CDR3 spans 17 residues. The CDR3 DNA follows: TGTGCCAGCAGCCAAGATCGGGGGACTAGCGTCTCCTACGAGCAGTACTTC. Encoded protein: CASSQDRGTSVSYEQYF.

The chain combines TRBV5-8 with TRBJ2-5; 7 positions agree with TRBD1. Germline-derived CDR1 and CDR2 are SGHTS and YDEGEE. V gave up 4 bases and J gave up 5 bases; unmatched junction bases: 8. CDR3 length equals 14 residues. The CDR3 is CASSPRTGSETQYF. As DNA, the CDR3 is TGTGCCAGCAGCCCCCGGACAGGCTCCGAGACCCAGTACTTC.

J is TRBJ2-7 and V is TRBV5-1; D gene unclear. Germline V gene data show CDR1 as SGHRS and CDR2 as YFSETQ. V lost 0 bases to trimming and J lost 5 bases, with 12 bases between them. This CDR3 comprises 14 residues. The CDR3 spells CASSLVENTDEQYF. The CDR3 nucleotides are TGCGCCAGCAGCTTGGTAGAGAATACGGACGAGCAGTACTTC.

The genes are TRBV7-8 and TRBJ1-1; D possibly corresponds to TRBD1 (5 bases). The CDR3 loop spans 13 amino acids. Per germline, CDR1 SGHVS and CDR2 FQNEAQ. With 0 bases removed from V and 7 bases from J, the gap between germline ends came to 9 bases. The CDR3 sequence: CASSLAGAVEAFF. CDR3 nucleotides: TGTGCCAGCAGCTTAGCTGGGGCCGTTGAAGCTTTCTTT. Together with reference TRBV7-8 and TRBJ1-1, the CDR3 gives the full variable domain: GAGVSQSPRYKVAKRGQDVALRCDPISGHVSLFWYQQALGQGPEFLTYFQNEAQLDKSGLPSDRFFAERPEGSVSTLKIQRTQQEDSAVYLCASSLAGAVEAFFGQGTRLTVV.

The CDR3 loop is CASSPRQHGENIQYF. For the CDR3, the DNA is TGTGCCAGCAGTCCTCGGCAGCATGGGGAAAACATTCAGTACTTC. This rearrangement joins TRBV27 to TRBJ2-4; D call uncertain. The germline gives CDR1 MNHEY, CDR2 SMNVEV (reference sequence). V shed 5 bases and J shed 5 bases, with 16 bases lying between them. The CDR3 contains 15 residues.

This clone was seen a few times. This chain joins TRBV4-2 and TRBJ2-6, with D perhaps matching TRBD2 (6 bases). Trimming removed 6 bases at V and 0 bases at J, with 12 bases between. Germline assignment: CDR1 LGHNA and CDR2 YNFKEQ. This CDR3 spans 16 amino acids. CDR3: CASREGYPSGANVLTF. As DNA, the CDR3 is TGTGCCAGCAGGGAGGGGTACCCCTCTGGGGCCAACGTCCTGACTTTC.

V is TRBV30 and J is TRBJ1-4, with D tentatively TRBD1 (6 bases). Trimming removed 1 base at V and 5 bases at J, with 8 bases between. The CDR3 extends over 13 amino acids. Germline CDR1 reads GTSNPN; CDR2 reads SVGIG (reference sequence). CDR3 in amino acids: CAWSAGANEKLFF. CDR3 sequence (DNA): TGTGCCTGGAGTGCGGGGGCGAATGAAAAACTGTTTTTT.

The chain links TRBV27 to TRBJ2-2; D call uncertain. The CDR3 extends over 13 amino acids. The V end lost 5 bases, the J end lost 4 bases, and 8 bases lay between the germline ends. Germline V gives CDR1 MNHEY, CDR2 SMNVEV (reference sequence). This CDR3 reads CASSPRGTGELFF. The CDR3 DNA reads TGTGCCAGCAGTCCCCGAGGCACCGGGGAGCTGTTTTTT.

This clone was observed a few times. The chain carries TRBV9 and TRBJ1-2; D gene unclear. Germline V gene data show CDR1 as SGDLS and CDR2 as YYNGEE. Trimming cost V 0 bases and J 7 bases, with 10 bases left between them. CDR3 length: 13 amino acids. In nucleotides, the CDR3 is TGTGCCAGCAGCGTAGATCGAGGGCCTGGCTACACCTTC. As protein: CASSVDRGPGYTF.

This chain uses TRBV27 with TRBJ2-3; 11 positions agree with TRBD2. V shed 4 bases and J 2 bases; nucleotides not matched to a gene: 14. In germline, CDR1 is MNHEY, CDR2 SMNVEV (reference sequence). The length of the CDR3 is 19 residues. The CDR3 region is CASSSLFDVTSGDTDTQYF. CDR3 nucleotides: TGTGCCAGCAGTTCTCTTTTTGACGTGACTAGCGGGGACACAGATACGCAGTATTTT.

The rearrangement uses TRBV20-1 and TRBJ1-2; D is uncertain. Germline-derived CDR1 and CDR2 are DFQATT and SNEGSKA (reference sequence). V lost 5 bases, J lost 4 bases, and 8 bases lay in between. The CDR3 spans 11 residues. The CDR3 bases are TGCAGTGCTGGGAAGTTCTATGGCTACACCTTC. Amino acids: CSAGKFYGYTF.

V usage is TRBV30 and J usage is TRBJ2-7, with 11 bases that match TRBD2. CDR1 GTSNPN and CDR2 SVGIG come from the germline V gene (reference sequence). The CDR3 covers 12 residues. The J segment lost 3 bases and the V segment lost 7 bases, leaving 2 bases of the junction unmatched. CDR3 sequence (DNA): TGTGCCTCCACTAGCGGGGGCTACGAGCAGTACTTC. It is translated as CASTSGGYEQYF.

This clone was seen more than once but under ten times. The rearrangement uses TRBV10-3 and TRBJ2-1; 13 bases match TRBD2. The CDR3 consists of 15 residues. V shed 6 bases and J 7 bases; nucleotides not matched to a gene: 6. Germline V gene sequence: CDR1 ENHRY, CDR2 SYGVKD. CDR3 in amino acids: CAISTTSGGLNEQFF. CDR3 sequence (DNA): TGTGCCATCAGCACGACTAGCGGGGGGCTGAATGAGCAGTTCTTC.

The CDR3 DNA reads as TGTGCCAGCAGTGAAGCCCCAGCTGCCGGGGAGCTGTTTTTT. This gives the protein CASSEAPAAGELFF. This sequence joins TRBV6-1 and TRBJ2-2; D gene ambiguous. The V end was cut by 0 bases, the J end by 6 bases, with 8 bases between. The germline V gene has CDR1 MNHNS and CDR2 SASEGT. The CDR3 sequence is 14 residues long.

The chain has TRBV7-2 and TRBJ2-6; D is possibly TRBD1 (5 bases). V was cut by 3 bases and J by 0 bases, with 9 bases left in between. CDR1 is SGHTA and CDR2 is FQGNSA in the germline V gene. The CDR3 has 16 residues. The CDR3: CASSFTGSSGANVLTF. The DNA for the CDR3 is TGTGCCAGCAGCTTTACAGGATCCTCTGGGGCCAACGTCCTGACTTTC.

J is TRBJ2-4 and V is TRBV19; 11 bases are shared with TRBD1. The germline V gene has CDR1 LNHDA and CDR2 SQIVND (reference sequence). This CDR3 is 16 amino acids long. Unmatched junction bases numbered 5, after V lost 4 bases and J lost 3 bases. For the CDR3, the DNA is TGTGCCAGTAGTAAGGGACAGGGGGTTGTCAAAAACATTCAGTACTTC. Protein product: CASSKGQGVVKNIQYF.

The genes are TRBV18 and TRBJ2-5; no clear D gene. The CDR3 runs 15 residues. Germline V gene sequence: CDR1 KGHSH, CDR2 LQKENI. V was cut by 5 bases and J by 2 bases, with 15 bases left in between. CDR3 in amino acids: CASSGFSASQETQYF. In DNA, the CDR3 is TGTGCCAGCTCAGGTTTTTCAGCATCTCAAGAGACCCAGTACTTC.

The chain uses TRBV7-2 and TRBJ2-5; no clear D. Looked up from germline, CDR1 is SGHTA and CDR2 is FQGNSA. Deletions cut 5 bases from V and 3 bases from J, with 7 bases between. The CDR3 spans 12 residues. CDR3 region: CASSRQEETQYF. DNA for the CDR3: TGTGCCAGCAGCCGACAAGAAGAGACCCAGTACTTC.

V and J are TRBV29-1 and TRBJ1-3, with D perhaps TRBD1 (5 bases). From germline, CDR1 is SQVTM and CDR2 ANQGSEA. The CDR3 covers 15 residues. V lost 5 bases and J lost 0, with 14 bases in between. DNA for the CDR3: TGCAGCGTTTCAGAGGGGCCCTTCTCTGGAAACACCATATATTTT. Its translation: CSVSEGPFSGNTIYF.

The chain employs TRBV9 and TRBJ1-6; TRBD1 matches 7 bases. Germline V CDR1 and CDR2: SGDLS, YYNGEE. The V segment lost 0 bases and the J segment 10 bases; nucleotides outside the gene matches: 7. This CDR3 spans 15 amino acids. Here the CDR3 DNA reads TGTGCCAGCAGCGTAGCTACCGCAGGGGGGTCACCCCTCCACTTT. The encoded protein is CASSVATAGGSPLHF.